The rows below give T cell receptor beta chains drawn from one sample of a study of identical twins. One entry per CDR3 protein results from TCRdb running MiXCR on the 5' RACE reads. The table lists 1,800,000 or so distinct CDR3 sequences, less than 40% of them singletons. Sequencing input: cord blood. The receptor source for this set is a newborn girl in good health. CDR3s leave out the opening cysteine and the closing phenylalanine or tryptophan. D genes are given only for firm matches.

d_call | v_call | cdr3_aa
. | TRBV2 | ASEQTYEQY
. | TRBV25-1 | ASSEWGGGTDTQY
TRBD1 | TRBV10-3 | AISGGQGNYEQY
. | TRBV12-3/TRBV12-4 | ASSLQLIADTQY
. | TRBV5-1 | ASSLAAGRPYNEKLF
TRBD2 | TRBV2 | ASSRTSGIQYEQY
. | TRBV12-5 | ASGLVLGGQPSHEQF
. | TRBV27 | AARSSSPGEQY
. | TRBV29-1 | SVSGGGYEQY
. | TRBV27 | ASSFRRAGGYT
TRBD2 | TRBV4-2 | ASSHGAGDLNTGELF
TRBD2 | TRBV7-9 | ASSLASTLAGGYEQY
. | TRBV7-9 | ASSLLGVAEQY
. | TRBV5-1 | ASSLYPGDYGYT
. | TRBV7-9 | ASSLGMTDTDTQY
TRBD2 | TRBV5-6 | ASSIGLVADTQY
. | TRBV21-1 | ASSLDRGGSYGYT
. | TRBV12-3/TRBV12-4 | ASSPGKGQQETQY
. | TRBV15 | ATTQSSYNEQY
. | TRBV20-1 | SADSLTSYEQY
. | TRBV12-3/TRBV12-4 | ASTTLIDQPQH
. | TRBV7-9 | ASSSDNTDAQY
. | TRBV20-1 | SARATPYYGYT
. | TRBV20-1 | SARDPLAIQY
. | TRBV20-1 | STRKGGSNTEAF
. | TRBV20-1 | SGSGQADTQY
. | TRBV27 | ASSSWVPLTMNTEAF